This T cell receptor (beta chain) originates from a study of shared T cell receptors in the human thymus (dated by TCRdb to about 2021). A note on the overall study: The study examined how self-reactive, shared T-cell receptor alpha chains are generated in the human thymus.

The library was made by the immunoSEQ multiplex PCR assay. TCRdb stores this immuneACCESS table with in-frame sequences only. Part of the clones is absent; in the studies checked, under half of the shortfall reflects unresolved V genes, and no reason is known for the rest. This sample comprises fewer than 700,000 clones, roughly 90% of them detected only once. The ten top clones hold roughly 0.0097% of the sample. Comment on this clone: Its antigen specificity is not known. Base qualities are not at hand, and no much larger clone is one base apart.

These data also featured in a second study, about human thymus T cells. Drawing on the second study: In Finland, the donors were immunologically healthy infants who were having open corrective cardiac surgery for congenital heart defects. Thymus tissue was collected as surgical resects that were removed during corrective cardiac surgery. Usage of V and J gene segments appeared to be biased in both the thymic and the peripheral blood repertoires. The related research reported highly overlapping thymic TCR repertoires among unrelated individuals. The study used fewer than ten infant thymus samples plus four related peripheral blood samples to characterize TCR alpha and beta repertoires. The infant donors were roughly 7 to 244 days old, and the cohort included roughly six males and two females. Thymocytes were mechanically released from the tissue and were stored as pellets of about 9.5-33 million cells at -70 degrees C. Genomic DNA was extracted from frozen cell pellets with a QIAsymphony instrument. The immunoSEQ multiplex PCR assay was used to amplify the TCRB and TCRAD loci from a standardized quantity of quality-controlled genomic DNA. The amplicons spanned the V(D)J region and were long enough to cover the CDR3 and allow V and J genes to be identified. Amplicon sequencing was performed on an Illumina platform through the commercial immunoSEQ service. Primer bias and sequencing errors were corrected as previously described, and TCRAD and TCRB definitions were based on the IMGT database. Repertoires were analysed with immunoSEQ Analyzer 3.0 and VDJTools, covering basic statistics, V/J segment usage, diversity estimates, rarefaction and pairwise overlap. Diversity was estimated with Chao1, ChaoE, Efron-Thisted, Shannon and inverse Simpson indices, and also on datasets down-sampled to the smallest sample. Repertoire overlap was determined by strict matching of CDR3 nucleotide sequence, V gene and J gene, and Jaccard-based multidimensional scaling clustering was applied. On average, approximately 800,000 unique TCRB clonotypes were obtained from thymus samples, compared with approximately 84,000 from blood samples.

The receptor comes from a boy under two years old with a congenital heart defect. Donor details come from another sample of the same person, matched by shared clones. Source material: thymocytes.

The CDR3 loop reads CAWRLAGARNEQFF. The nucleotide sequence reads TGTGCCTGGAGACTAGCGGGAGCGAGGAATGAGCAGTTCTTC. The rearrangement combines TRBV30 with TRBJ2-1, and TRBD2 aligns with 11 junction nucleotides. Clipping removes 3 bases from V and 7 bases from J, with 5 as the unmatched junction base count. Inclusive of the bounding cysteine and phenylalanine, the CDR3 is 14 residues long. Only the CDR3 part of the read is kept: 42 bases, read in frame from the first base. CDR1 and CDR2 are read off the germline V gene (reference sequence) as GTSNPN and SVGIG.